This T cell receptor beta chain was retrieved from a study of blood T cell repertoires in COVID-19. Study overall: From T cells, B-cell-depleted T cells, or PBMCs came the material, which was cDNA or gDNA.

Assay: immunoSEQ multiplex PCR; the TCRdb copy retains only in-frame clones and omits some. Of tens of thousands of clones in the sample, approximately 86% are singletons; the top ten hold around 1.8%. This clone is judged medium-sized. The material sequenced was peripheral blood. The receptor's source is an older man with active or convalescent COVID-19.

This CDR3 is CASSEASSGRANTQYF. The CDR3 coding sequence is TGTGCCAGCAGTGAAGCTTCTAGCGGGAGGGCGAATACGCAGTATTTT. The rearrangement joins TRBV2 to TRBJ2-3; 12 bases are a match to TRBD2. Germline trimming cut 0 bases from V and 7 bases from J; bases unmatched to any gene: 5. Germline V gene data show CDR1 as SNHLY and CDR2 as FYNNEI. CDR3 size: 16 residues.